This note documents a single T cell receptor (beta chain) sequence. The data were obtained in a study of blood T cell repertoires in COVID-19. Study-level background: Acute-phase and convalescent COVID-19 samples originated in the United States, Italy and Spain. PBMCs, B-cell-depleted T cells, or T cells were the source of the cDNA or gDNA that made up the material.

In the original analysis: Nucleated cell number was recorded as an estimate derived from reference gene primer amplification. Produced via immunoSEQ multiplex PCR; TCRdb's table is partial and in-frame only. The V and J calls and clone size are taken from that table; D and trimming were inferred from the DNA. Among roughly 290,000 clones listed, around 90% were seen once. CDR3 length: 12 residues. Germline V lookup: CDR1 MGHRA, CDR2 YSYEKL. V dropped 3 bases and J dropped 7 bases, with 9 bases sitting between them. In Seattle, patients joined the study during active infection and were tracked longitudinally.

Material: peripheral blood. V is TRBV4-1 and J is TRBJ1-2; D not resolved. The receptor comes from a woman aged 25 to 45 with COVID-19, enrolled during active disease. CDR3 residues: CASSQGSGGYTF. Written as DNA, the CDR3 is TGCGCCAGCAGCCAGGGCAGCGGTGGCTACACCTTC.